These T cell receptor beta chains were read from a single sample in a study of early T cells in non-severe SARS-CoV-2 infection. TCRdb reanalysed the 5' RACE reads using MiXCR and keeps one entry per CDR3 protein. The sample carries some 91,000 distinct CDR3 sequences, around 14% recorded once. Sequencing was done on a sample of whole blood. Source of these receptors: an adult who was a healthcare worker with PCR-confirmed SARS-CoV-2 infection or an uninfected control (not recorded which). Both conserved end residues are trimmed from each CDR3. D genes are given only for firm matches. Clone size is not always given. Where it is, it says once, few, many or a class for expanded clones.

size	V	J	D	CDR3
.	TRBV4-1	TRBJ2-7	TRBD2	ASSQNGLAYIYEQY
.	TRBV11-2	TRBJ2-3	.	ASSLYLDTQY
many	TRBV2	TRBJ2-5	.	ASSEARDRVQETQY
many	TRBV12-3/TRBV12-4	TRBJ1-1	.	ASRGGRAEAF
many	TRBV14	TRBJ2-5	.	ASSKLGGRGQETQY
.	TRBV2	TRBJ2-3	TRBD2	ATSRDYTDTQY
few	TRBV28	TRBJ1-1	.	ASLAYFTEAF
.	TRBV7-2	TRBJ2-2	.	ASSKRTIPTRELF
.	TRBV12-3/TRBV12-4	TRBJ2-3	TRBD2	ASSLIGVPSGRGSTDTQY
many	TRBV20-1	TRBJ1-3	.	SSLGVSGNTIY
few	TRBV20-1	TRBJ2-7	.	SALSSYEQY
few	TRBV20-1	TRBJ1-4	.	SARDLTARANEKLF
once	TRBV12-3/TRBV12-4	TRBJ1-1	.	ASSYPGGEAF
.	TRBV12-3/TRBV12-4	TRBJ2-2	.	ASSMSENTGELF
.	TRBV5-5	TRBJ2-7	TRBD2	ASSLGLDRTYEQY
many	TRBV29-1	TRBJ2-7	.	SVPGGGVNSYEQY
.	TRBV28	TRBJ2-5	.	ASCYGHSDLETQY
.	TRBV20-1	TRBJ2-1	.	SASQPTEQF
few	TRBV6-2/TRBV6-3	TRBJ1-1	.	ASSYGVGRGKAF
many	TRBV20-1	TRBJ1-6	TRBD1	SARDRQGTSPLH
.	TRBV2	TRBJ1-2	.	ASRRGVGYGYT
.	TRBV20-1	TRBJ2-3	.	SASQATDTQY
.	TRBV28	TRBJ2-1	TRBD1	ASSEGAREQF
few	TRBV27	TRBJ1-4	TRBD1	ASSSAGQGGEKLF
.	TRBV6-1	TRBJ2-4	.	ASSEERSQY